The 16 T cell receptor beta chains reported below all come from one sample, sequenced in a study of T cell repertoires in cytomegalovirus infection. Each CDR3 protein gets one entry after TCRdb re-called the reads with MiXCR. The sample has roughly 230,000 distinct CDR3 sequences, 5% to 8.5% seen once; the top ten hold 5.5% to 6.5%. The sample comprised PBMCs. These TCRs come from a human donor in good health (CMV status not recorded). Some clones in this sample may be carry-over from other donors' samples.

The chain is built from TRBV6-6 and TRBJ2-2; the D gene could be TRBD1 or TRBD2 (5 bases each). The V end lost 5 bases, the J end lost 5 bases, and 12 bases lay between the germline ends. The CDR3 extends over 14 amino acids. Germline V gene data show CDR1 as MNHNY and CDR2 as SVGAGI (reference sequence). The chain's CDR3 is CASSRRGETGELFF. The CDR3, as DNA: TGTGCCAGCAGTCGAAGGGGAGAAACCGGGGAGCTGTTTTTT.

The chain carries TRBV5-4 and TRBJ2-7; 7 positions match TRBD1. V shed 3 bases, J shed 1 base, and the junction held 7 bases outside the gene matches. The CDR3 has 15 amino acids. Germline loops: CDR1 SGHNT, CDR2 YYREEE (reference sequence). CDR3 protein: CASSWGQTTSYEQYF. DNA of the CDR3: TGTGCCAGCAGCTGGGGACAGACCACTTCCTACGAGCAGTACTTC.

This clonotype has a count of ten or more. The chain uses TRBV27 and TRBJ1-6; D possibly corresponds to TRBD1 (5 bases). The V end was cut by 5 bases, the J end by 7 bases, with 12 bases between. The CDR3 covers 14 residues. Per germline, CDR1 MNHEY and CDR2 SMNVEV (reference sequence). DNA of the CDR3: TGTGCCAGCAGTCTTGGGACGGTGAATTCACCCCTCCACTTT. Protein product: CASSLGTVNSPLHF.

This clonotype showed up many times. V and J are TRBV29-1 and TRBJ2-1; possible D gene TRBD2, 6 bases. The CDR3 consists of 19 residues. Trimming removed 1 base at V and 5 bases at J, with 27 bases between. Germline V gives CDR1 SQVTM, CDR2 ANQGSEA. CDR3 protein: CSVEGFAGWGRPPNNEQFF. Here the CDR3 DNA reads TGCAGCGTTGAAGGCTTCGCGGGATGGGGACGACCTCCTAACAATGAGCAGTTCTTC.

This clonotype was observed many times. The chain carries TRBV7-2 and TRBJ2-7; D gene ambiguous. Trimming cost V 5 bases and J 0 bases, with 17 bases left between them. Looked up from germline, CDR1 is SGHTA and CDR2 is FQGNSA. The CDR3 covers 16 residues. The CDR3: CASSPQAGESSYEQYF. The CDR3 region has the DNA TGTGCCAGCAGCCCCCAAGCAGGCGAGAGCTCCTACGAGCAGTACTTC.

There are many counts of this clonotype. The DNA of the CDR3 is TGTGCCAGCAGTTACTCGGGTGTGAGCAATCAGCCCCAGCATTTT. Its protein product is CASSYSGVSNQPQHF. This chain joins TRBV6-2 or TRBV6-3 and TRBJ1-5; D gene uncertain. There are 15 residues in the CDR3. The V gene lost 0 bases and the J gene lost 1 base, with 7 bases spanning the gap. Germline CDR1 reads MNHEY; CDR2 reads SVGEGT.

The table lists this clonotype with many counts. This chain uses TRBV6-2 or TRBV6-3 with TRBJ2-1; TRBD1 matches at 9 bases. V was clipped by 6 bases and J by 2 bases; unmatched bases: 5. CDR3 length: 15 amino acids. Germline V gene sequence: CDR1 MNHEY, CDR2 SVGEGT. CDR3 in amino acids: CASRTGTGTYNEQFF. The CDR3 nucleotides read TGTGCCAGCAGAACCGGGACAGGGACCTACAATGAGCAGTTCTTC.

In its sample, this clonotype was seen many times. V is TRBV20-1 and J is TRBJ1-1; D possibly corresponds to TRBD1 (5 bases). The CDR3 has 13 amino acids. In germline, CDR1 is DFQATT, CDR2 SNEGSKA (reference sequence). The V end lost 3 bases, the J end lost 5 bases, and 13 bases lay between the germline ends. DNA for the CDR3: TGCAGTGCTAGGCCGGCAGGGAAAACTGAAGCTTTCTTT. The encoded protein is CSARPAGKTEAFF.

This clonotype was counted ten times or more. The chain carries TRBV15 and TRBJ1-4; no clear D. Trimming left V 1 base short and J 8 bases short, with 8 bases between. The CDR3 is made up of 13 amino acids. Per germline, CDR1 LNHNV and CDR2 YYDKDF (reference sequence). The DNA of the CDR3 is TGTGCCACCAGCAGAGGGTCGGGGGAAAAACTGTTTTTT. Translation: CATSRGSGEKLFF.

This clonotype was seen a few times. The rearrangement links TRBV30 to TRBJ1-5, with 12 bases identical to TRBD1. The germline V gene has CDR1 GTSNPN and CDR2 SVGIG (reference sequence). This CDR3 has 15 amino acids. V gave up 7 bases and J gave up 5 bases; unmatched junction bases: 9. CDR3 in DNA: TGTGCCTACGTAACCGGGACAGGGGGCCATCAGCCCCAGCATTTT. It specifies CAYVTGTGGHQPQHF. Full variable domain (rest looked up from reference TRBV30 and TRBJ1-5): SQTIHQWPATLVQPVGSPLSLECTVEGTSNPNLYWYRQAAGRGLQLLFYSVGIGQISSEVPQNLSASRPQDRQFILSSKKLLLSDSGFYLCAYVTGTGGHQPQHFGDGTRLSIL.

This clonotype was counted at least ten times. The chain links TRBV18 to TRBJ1-2, with TRBD1 identical over 7 bases. The CDR3 sequence is 15 residues long. Germline CDR1 is KGHSH and CDR2 is LQKENI. V lost 0 bases, J lost 4 bases, and 5 bases stayed unmatched. CDR3 nucleotides: TGTGCCAGCTCACCACCCACAGGGGATGGCTATGGCTACACCTTC. Translation: CASSPPTGDGYGYTF.

This clonotype was detected ten times or more. The chain joins TRBV6-2 or TRBV6-3 to TRBJ2-7; D is undetermined. The germline V and J ends were trimmed by 6 bases and 0 bases, with 9 bases remaining between them. The CDR3 is 13 residues long. CDR1 is MNHEY, CDR2 SVGEGT, per germline. The CDR3 coding sequence is TGTGCCAGCAGCAACCCAATCTCCTACGAGCAGTACTTC. Translated: CASSNPISYEQYF.

This clonotype has more than one count but fewer than ten. Here the CDR3 reads CASSQEPATTEAFF. Here the CDR3 DNA reads TGCGCCAGCAGCCAAGAACCAGCCACCACTGAAGCTTTCTTT. The chain links TRBV4-1 to TRBJ1-1; D not certain. The V end lost 0 bases, the J end lost 4 bases, and 9 bases lay between the germline ends. Germline CDR1 MGHRA, CDR2 YSYEKL. CDR3 length: 14 amino acids.

Ten or more counts support this clonotype. The V and J genes are TRBV7-2 and TRBJ1-1, with TRBD1 as a possible D gene (5 bases). Germline V CDR1 and CDR2: SGHTA, FQGNSA. The V gene lost 2 bases and the J gene lost 7 bases, with 17 bases spanning the gap. The CDR3 consists of 15 residues. The CDR3 DNA reads TGTGCCAGCAGCTTACGAGGGCGGGGCTTGGATGAAGCTTTCTTT. Its translation is CASSLRGRGLDEAFF.

This clonotype occurred many times. The rearrangement joins TRBV4-2 to TRBJ1-5, with D possibly being TRBD1 (6 bases). CDR1 LGHNA and CDR2 YNFKEQ come from the germline V gene. V lost 1 base and J 4 bases, leaving 11 bases between the germline ends. This CDR3 has 15 amino acids. The CDR3 reads CASSQVGTTNQPQHF. CDR3 bases: TGTGCCAGCAGCCAAGTAGGGACAACTAATCAGCCCCAGCATTTT.

This clonotype was counted at least ten times. The CDR3, as DNA: TGTGCCAGCAGCCAAGAGGCCGGACTAGCGGGGGGAACGCGCACAGATACGCAGTATTTT. Amino acids: CASSQEAGLAGGTRTDTQYF. The V gene is TRBV4-2, the J gene TRBJ2-3, with TRBD2 identical over 14 bases. Trimming cost V 0 bases and J 1 base; bases outside gene matches: 9. Germline V CDR1 and CDR2: LGHNA, YNFKEQ. There are 20 residues in the CDR3.